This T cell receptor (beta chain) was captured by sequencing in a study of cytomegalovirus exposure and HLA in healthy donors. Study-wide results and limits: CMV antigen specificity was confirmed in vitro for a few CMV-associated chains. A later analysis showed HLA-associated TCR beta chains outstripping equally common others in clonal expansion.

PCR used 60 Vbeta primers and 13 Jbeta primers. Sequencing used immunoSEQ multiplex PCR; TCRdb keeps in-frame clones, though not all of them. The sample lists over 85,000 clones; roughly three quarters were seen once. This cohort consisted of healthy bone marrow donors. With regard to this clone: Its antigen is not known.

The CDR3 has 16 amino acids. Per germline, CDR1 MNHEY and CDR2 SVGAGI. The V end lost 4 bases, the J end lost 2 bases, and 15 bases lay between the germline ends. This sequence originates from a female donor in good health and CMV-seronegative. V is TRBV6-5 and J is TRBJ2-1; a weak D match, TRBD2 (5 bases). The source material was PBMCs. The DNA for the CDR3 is TGTGCCAGCAGTTTCGAGACCGAGGGCCCCTACAATGAGCAGTTCTTC. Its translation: CASSFETEGPYNEQFF.